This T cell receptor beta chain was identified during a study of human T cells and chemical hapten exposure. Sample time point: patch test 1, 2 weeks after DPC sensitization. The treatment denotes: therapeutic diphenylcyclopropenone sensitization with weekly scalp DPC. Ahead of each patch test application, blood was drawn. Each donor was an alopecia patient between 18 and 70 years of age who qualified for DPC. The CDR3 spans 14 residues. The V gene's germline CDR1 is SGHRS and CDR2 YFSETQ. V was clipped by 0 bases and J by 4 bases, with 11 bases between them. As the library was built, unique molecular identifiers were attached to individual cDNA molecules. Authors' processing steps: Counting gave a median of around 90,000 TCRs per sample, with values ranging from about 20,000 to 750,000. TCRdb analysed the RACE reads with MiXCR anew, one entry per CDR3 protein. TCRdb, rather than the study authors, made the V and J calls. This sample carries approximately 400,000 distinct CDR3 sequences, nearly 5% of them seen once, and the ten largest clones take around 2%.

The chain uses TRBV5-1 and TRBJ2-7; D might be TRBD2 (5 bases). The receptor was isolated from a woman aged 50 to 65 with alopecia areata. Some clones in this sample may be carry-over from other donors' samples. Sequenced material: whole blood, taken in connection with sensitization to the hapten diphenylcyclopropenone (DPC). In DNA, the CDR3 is TGCGCCAGCAGCTTGGAGGGAGTCAAGTACGAGCAGTACTTC. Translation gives CASSLEGVKYEQYF.